This paragraph reports one T cell receptor (beta chain). This record belongs to a study of beta chain features in type 1 diabetes. Investigators reverse transcribed all isolated RNA, so they sequenced expressed TCRB transcripts. Generated by immunoSEQ multiplex PCR, the TCRdb table keeps only in-frame clones and is missing some. The sample includes about 270,000 clones, approximately 14% of them seen just once. This CDR3 comprises 14 residues. Germline V gives CDR1 LNHDA, CDR2 SQIVND (reference sequence). V lost 5 bases, J lost 3 bases, and 2 bases stayed unmatched. The TCR originated in a middle-aged woman in good health. Sample: naive CD4+ T cells from blood. V usage is TRBV19 and J usage is TRBJ2-5; 11 bases fit TRBD1. CDR3 coding DNA: TGTGCCAGTAGTCGGACAGGGGGCGAAGAGACCCAGTACTTC. Translating gives CASSRTGGEETQYF.